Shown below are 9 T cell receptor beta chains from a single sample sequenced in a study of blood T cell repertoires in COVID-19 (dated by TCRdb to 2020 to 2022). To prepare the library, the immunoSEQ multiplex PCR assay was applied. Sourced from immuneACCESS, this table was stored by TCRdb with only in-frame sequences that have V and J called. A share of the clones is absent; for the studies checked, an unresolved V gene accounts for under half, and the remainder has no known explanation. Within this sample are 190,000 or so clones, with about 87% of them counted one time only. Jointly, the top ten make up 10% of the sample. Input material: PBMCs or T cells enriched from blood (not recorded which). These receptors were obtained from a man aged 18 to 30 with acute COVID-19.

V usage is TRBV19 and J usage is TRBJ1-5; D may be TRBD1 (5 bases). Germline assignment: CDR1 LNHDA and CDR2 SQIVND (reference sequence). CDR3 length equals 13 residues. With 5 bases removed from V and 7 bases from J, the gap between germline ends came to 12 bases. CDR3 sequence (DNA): TGTGCCAGTAGTTTACAGGATGGGCAGCCCCAGCATTTT. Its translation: CASSLQDGQPQHF.

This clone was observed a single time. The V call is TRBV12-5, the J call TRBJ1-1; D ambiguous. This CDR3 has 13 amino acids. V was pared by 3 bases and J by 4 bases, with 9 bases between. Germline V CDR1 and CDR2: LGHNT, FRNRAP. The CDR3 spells CASGFEGSTEAFF. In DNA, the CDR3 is TGTGCTAGTGGTTTCGAGGGAAGCACTGAAGCTTTCTTT.

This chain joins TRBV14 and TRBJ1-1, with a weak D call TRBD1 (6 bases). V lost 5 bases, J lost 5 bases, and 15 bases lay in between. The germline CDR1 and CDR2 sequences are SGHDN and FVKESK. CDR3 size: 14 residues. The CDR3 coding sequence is TGTGCCAGCAGCACGACACAAGGGGGTACTGAAGCTTTCTTT. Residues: CASSTTQGGTEAFF. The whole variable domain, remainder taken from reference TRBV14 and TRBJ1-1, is EAGVTQFPSHSVIEKGQTVTLRCDPISGHDNLYWYRRVMGKEIKFLLHFVKESKQDESGMPNNRFLAERTGGTYSTLKVQPAELEDSGVYFCASSTTQGGTEAFFGQGTRLTVV.

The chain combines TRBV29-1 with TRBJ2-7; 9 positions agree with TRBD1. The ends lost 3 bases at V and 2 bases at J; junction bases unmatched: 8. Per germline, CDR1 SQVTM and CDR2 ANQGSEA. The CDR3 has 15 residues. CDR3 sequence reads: CSVEGPGQGTYEQYF. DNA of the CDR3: TGCAGCGTTGAGGGGCCGGGACAGGGTACCTACGAGCAGTACTTC.

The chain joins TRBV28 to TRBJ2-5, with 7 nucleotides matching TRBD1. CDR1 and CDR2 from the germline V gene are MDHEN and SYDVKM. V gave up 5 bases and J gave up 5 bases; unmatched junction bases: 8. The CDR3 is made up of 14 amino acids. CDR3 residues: CASSMRGRRETQYF. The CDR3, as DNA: TGTGCCAGCAGTATGAGGGGGCGCCGGGAGACCCAGTACTTC.

DNA for the CDR3: TGTGCCAGTGCCGACAGGGGATTTGGTACTGAAGCTTTCTTT. Its translation: CASADRGFGTEAFF. This chain joins TRBV19 and TRBJ1-1; TRBD1 agrees at 8 bases. Germline CDR1 is LNHDA and CDR2 is SQIVND (reference sequence). The CDR3 extends over 14 amino acids. J gave up 5 bases and V 8 bases, and 10 bases lay outside the gene matches.

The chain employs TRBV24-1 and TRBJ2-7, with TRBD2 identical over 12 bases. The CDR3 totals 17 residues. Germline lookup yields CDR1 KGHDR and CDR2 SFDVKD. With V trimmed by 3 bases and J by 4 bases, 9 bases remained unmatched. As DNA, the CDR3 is TGTGCCACCAGTGATGTAAAAACTAGCGGGAGGCTTTACGAGCAGTACTTC. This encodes CATSDVKTSGRLYEQYF.

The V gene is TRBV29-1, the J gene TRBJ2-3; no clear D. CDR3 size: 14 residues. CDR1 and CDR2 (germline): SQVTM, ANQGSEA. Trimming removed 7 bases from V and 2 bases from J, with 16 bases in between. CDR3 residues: CSGSRSESTDTQYF. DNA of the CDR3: TGCAGCGGCTCTAGAAGTGAATCCACAGATACGCAGTATTTT.

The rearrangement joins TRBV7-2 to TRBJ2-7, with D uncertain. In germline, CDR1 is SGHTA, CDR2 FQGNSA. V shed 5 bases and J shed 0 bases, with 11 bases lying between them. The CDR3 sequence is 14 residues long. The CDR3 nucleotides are TGTGCCAGCAGCCCCTCTGTACTCTCCTACGAGCAGTACTTC. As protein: CASSPSVLSYEQYF.